These T cell receptor beta chains were read from a single sample in a study of OX40 agonist ivuxolimab in advanced cancers. The assay was immunoSEQ multiplex PCR, and TCRdb's table has in-frame clones only and misses some. This table holds 45,000 to 60,000 clones, more than 75% found once. The sample in question was CD4+ or CD8+ T cells sorted from blood, obtained in a trial of the OX40 agonist ivuxolimab. These receptors came from an adult with an advanced solid tumor such as melanoma, head and neck, liver or kidney cancer. Both conserved end residues are part of each CDR3. The D gene is left open where the match is weak. The size of a clone is reported for some rows only, either as once, few or many, or as a class for expanded clones.

CDR3nt: TGCAGCGTTGAAGACCGACTAGCGGGCTCGACCTACGAGCAGTACTTC; CDR3aa: CSVEDRLAGSTYEQYF; abundance: NA; j_gene: TRBJ2-7; d_gene: TRBD2; v_gene: TRBV29-1
CDR3nt: TGTGCCAGCAGAACATGGACTAGCGGGAGGGCCTTGTACAATGAGCAGTTCTTC; CDR3aa: CASRTWTSGRALYNEQFF; abundance: NA; j_gene: TRBJ2-1; d_gene: TRBD2; v_gene: TRBV27
CDR3nt: TGTGCCAGCAGCTACGCTAGCGGTCCGAACACCGGGGAGCTGTTTTTT; CDR3aa: CASSYASGPNTGELFF; abundance: NA; j_gene: TRBJ2-2; d_gene: TRBD2; v_gene: TRBV7-9
CDR3nt: TGTGCCAGCAGCTTAGCCCAATTGGAACGGGAAGGCTACACCTTC; CDR3aa: CASSLAQLEREGYTF; abundance: NA; j_gene: TRBJ1-2; d_gene: NA; v_gene: TRBV7-8
CDR3nt: TGTGCCAGCAGTGGGACTAGCGGGGGCTATGAGCAGTTCTTC; CDR3aa: CASSGTSGGYEQFF; abundance: NA; j_gene: TRBJ2-1; d_gene: TRBD2; v_gene: TRBV6-5
CDR3nt: TGCGCCAGCAGCTTAGCCCAGGGGGCAGGGTATACTGAAGCTTTCTTT; CDR3aa: CASSLAQGAGYTEAFF; abundance: NA; j_gene: TRBJ1-1; d_gene: TRBD1; v_gene: TRBV5-1
CDR3nt: TGTGCCAGCAGCTTAGAGGCCCCCCAGGCCGAGCAGTACTTC; CDR3aa: CASSLEAPQAEQYF; abundance: NA; j_gene: TRBJ2-7; d_gene: NA; v_gene: TRBV7-8
CDR3nt: TGTGCCACCAGCATATCGGGACAGGGGAACACTGAAGCTTTCTTT; CDR3aa: CATSISGQGNTEAFF; abundance: NA; j_gene: TRBJ1-1; d_gene: TRBD1; v_gene: TRBV15
CDR3nt: TGTGCCACACTCTCTTGGGGGACTGAAGCTTTCTTT; CDR3aa: CATLSWGTEAFF; abundance: once; j_gene: TRBJ1-1; d_gene: NA; v_gene: TRBV6-5
CDR3nt: TGTGCCAGCAGCTTAGGAGGGACAGGGAGGAACACTGAAGCTTTCTTT; CDR3aa: CASSLGGTGRNTEAFF; abundance: NA; j_gene: TRBJ1-1; d_gene: TRBD1; v_gene: TRBV11-2
CDR3nt: TGTGCCAGTAGTATGTCAGCGACAGGGGGCGCCGCGCAGTACTTC; CDR3aa: CASSMSATGGAAQYF; abundance: NA; j_gene: TRBJ2-7; d_gene: TRBD1; v_gene: TRBV19
CDR3nt: TGTGCCAGCAGCTCTTACGGGCCGGGCGGGAGTGGCGACGAGCAGTACTTC; CDR3aa: CASSSYGPGGSGDEQYF; abundance: NA; j_gene: TRBJ2-7; d_gene: TRBD2; v_gene: TRBV11-3
CDR3nt: TGTGCCAGCAGCTTAGCGGGAACCTACAATGAGCAGTTCTTC; CDR3aa: CASSLAGTYNEQFF; abundance: NA; j_gene: TRBJ2-1; d_gene: NA; v_gene: TRBV13
CDR3nt: TGTGCCAGCAGTTTATCCTGGACAGGGCGGGTAGGAACTGAAGCTTTCTTT; CDR3aa: CASSLSWTGRVGTEAFF; abundance: many; j_gene: TRBJ1-1; d_gene: TRBD1; v_gene: TRBV27
CDR3nt: TGTGCCAGCAGCGTAGTGGAGGGATATGGCTACACCTTC; CDR3aa: CASSVVEGYGYTF; abundance: NA; j_gene: TRBJ1-2; d_gene: NA; v_gene: TRBV9
CDR3nt: TGTGCCAGCAGCCAACACGACAGGCTAACTAATGAAAAACTGTTTTTT; CDR3aa: CASSQHDRLTNEKLFF; abundance: NA; j_gene: TRBJ1-4; d_gene: NA; v_gene: TRBV16
CDR3nt: TGTGCCAGCAGCTTGGGTCCTCCCGGGGGTACTGAAGCTTTCTTT; CDR3aa: CASSLGPPGGTEAFF; abundance: NA; j_gene: TRBJ1-1; d_gene: NA; v_gene: TRBV5-5
CDR3nt: TGTGCCATCAGCTGGGGGACAGGGGCGTATGGCTACACCTTC; CDR3aa: CAISWGTGAYGYTF; abundance: NA; j_gene: TRBJ1-2; d_gene: TRBD1; v_gene: TRBV15
CDR3nt: TGTGCCAGCAGTCCGATTAGCGGGGGGGCCTACGAGCAGTACTTC; CDR3aa: CASSPISGGAYEQYF; abundance: NA; j_gene: TRBJ2-7; d_gene: TRBD2; v_gene: TRBV28
CDR3nt: TGTGCCAGCAGCACCCCTTTGTTTTGGGACTTC; CDR3aa: CASSTPLFWDF; abundance: NA; j_gene: TRBJ2-5; d_gene: NA; v_gene: TRBV7-9
CDR3nt: TGTGCCAGCAGCCCCTACAAGAGCTCTGGAAACACCATATATTTT; CDR3aa: CASSPYKSSGNTIYF; abundance: NA; j_gene: TRBJ1-3; d_gene: NA; v_gene: TRBV9
CDR3nt: TGCGCCAGCAGCCTCGTGGGACTAGCGGGGGCCCTTCCCTTCCCCTACGAGCAGTACTTC; CDR3aa: CASSLVGLAGALPFPYEQYF; abundance: NA; j_gene: TRBJ2-7; d_gene: TRBD2; v_gene: TRBV5-1
CDR3nt: TGTGCCACCAGCAGCTCCTACGAGCAGTACTTC; CDR3aa: CATSSSYEQYF; abundance: NA; j_gene: TRBJ2-7; d_gene: NA; v_gene: TRBV15
CDR3nt: TGTGCCAATCGGGAGACCCAGTACTTC; CDR3aa: CANRETQYF; abundance: NA; j_gene: TRBJ2-5; d_gene: NA; v_gene: TRBV6-4
CDR3nt: TGTGCCAGCAGCTCAAGCGGAGCCACAGATACGCAGTATTTT; CDR3aa: CASSSSGATDTQYF; abundance: NA; j_gene: TRBJ2-3; d_gene: NA; v_gene: TRBV5-4
CDR3nt: TGTGCCAGCAGCGCGGGTGTGGAGCAGTACTTC; CDR3aa: CASSAGVEQYF; abundance: NA; j_gene: TRBJ2-7; d_gene: NA; v_gene: TRBV9
CDR3nt: TGTGCCAGCAGTTTATTGGCAGACTATAGCAATCAGCCCCAGCATTTT; CDR3aa: CASSLLADYSNQPQHF; abundance: NA; j_gene: TRBJ1-5; d_gene: NA; v_gene: TRBV27
CDR3nt: TGCGCCAGCAGCCAAGATTGGCGCGGGGGGGCGTACGAGCAGTACTTC; CDR3aa: CASSQDWRGGAYEQYF; abundance: NA; j_gene: TRBJ2-7; d_gene: TRBD2; v_gene: TRBV4-3
CDR3nt: TGTGCCAGCAGTACAGACGGACAGGGTGATACTGAAGCTTTCTTT; CDR3aa: CASSTDGQGDTEAFF; abundance: NA; j_gene: TRBJ1-1; d_gene: TRBD1; v_gene: TRBV28
CDR3nt: TGCGCCAGCAGCCAAGTGTATGGACACAACACCGGGGAGCTGTTTTTT; CDR3aa: CASSQVYGHNTGELFF; abundance: NA; j_gene: TRBJ2-2; d_gene: NA; v_gene: TRBV4-1
CDR3nt: TGTGCCAGAAGCTCCCGGACCCCATCGAACACTGAAGCTTTCTTT; CDR3aa: CARSSRTPSNTEAFF; abundance: many; j_gene: TRBJ1-1; d_gene: NA; v_gene: TRBV5-3
CDR3nt: TGTGCCAGTAGTATCCTAAAGGGACTAGCGGGAGTAAGGGCAGATACGCAGTATTTT; CDR3aa: CASSILKGLAGVRADTQYF; abundance: few; j_gene: TRBJ2-3; d_gene: TRBD2; v_gene: TRBV19
CDR3nt: TGCGCCAGCAGCCAGTCTGCGGCGGGGGGCTACACCGGGGAGCTGTTTTTT; CDR3aa: CASSQSAAGGYTGELFF; abundance: NA; j_gene: TRBJ2-2; d_gene: TRBD2; v_gene: TRBV4-3
CDR3nt: TGTGCCAGCAGCGTAACGGGGGGCCCCCTTAGCTCCTACAATGAGCAGTTCTTC; CDR3aa: CASSVTGGPLSSYNEQFF; abundance: once; j_gene: TRBJ2-1; d_gene: NA; v_gene: TRBV9
CDR3nt: TGCGCCAGCAGCCCACACGGCACCTCCTACAATGAGCAGTTCTTC; CDR3aa: CASSPHGTSYNEQFF; abundance: NA; j_gene: TRBJ2-1; d_gene: NA; v_gene: TRBV4-3
CDR3nt: TGTGCCAGCAGCCCAAACGCGGGTGGCAATCAGCCCCAGCATTTT; CDR3aa: CASSPNAGGNQPQHF; abundance: NA; j_gene: TRBJ1-5; d_gene: NA; v_gene: TRBV7-2
CDR3nt: TGTGCTAGCAGCCGAAATTCCGGGCGAGAGACCCAGTACTTC; CDR3aa: CASSRNSGRETQYF; abundance: few; j_gene: TRBJ2-5; d_gene: NA; v_gene: TRBV7-7
CDR3nt: TGTGCCAGCAGCATGACAGGGTCCCCAATTTTCAATGAGCAGTTCTTC; CDR3aa: CASSMTGSPIFNEQFF; abundance: NA; j_gene: TRBJ2-1; d_gene: TRBD1; v_gene: TRBV27
CDR3nt: TGTGCCAGCAGCTACCAGGACAGGGGGTGGACTGAAGCTTTCTTT; CDR3aa: CASSYQDRGWTEAFF; abundance: NA; j_gene: TRBJ1-1; d_gene: TRBD1; v_gene: TRBV5-8
CDR3nt: TGTGCCAGCAGCTTAGAAGGAAGCAATCAGCCCCAGCATTTT; CDR3aa: CASSLEGSNQPQHF; abundance: once; j_gene: TRBJ1-5; d_gene: NA; v_gene: TRBV7-9
CDR3nt: TGTGCCAGCAGCCCCGGACGGAACACTGAAGCTTTCTTT; CDR3aa: CASSPGRNTEAFF; abundance: NA; j_gene: TRBJ1-1; d_gene: NA; v_gene: TRBV6-5
CDR3nt: TGTGCCAGCAGCCAAGTTCGACAAGCGCCCTACGAGCAGTACTTC; CDR3aa: CASSQVRQAPYEQYF; abundance: NA; j_gene: TRBJ2-7; d_gene: NA; v_gene: TRBV4-2
CDR3nt: TGTGCCAGCAGTGAGGCCGGGGCCAACGTCCTGACTTTC; CDR3aa: CASSEAGANVLTF; abundance: NA; j_gene: TRBJ2-6; d_gene: NA; v_gene: TRBV6-5
CDR3nt: TGTGCCAGCAGCGGTCTAGCGGGGTTCTCCTACAATGAGCAGTTCTTC; CDR3aa: CASSGLAGFSYNEQFF; abundance: NA; j_gene: TRBJ2-1; d_gene: TRBD2; v_gene: TRBV9
CDR3nt: TGTGCCAGCAGCTCCACCCGCTTCCCACAGGAGTCTTATGGCTACACCTTC; CDR3aa: CASSSTRFPQESYGYTF; abundance: NA; j_gene: TRBJ1-2; d_gene: NA; v_gene: TRBV11-3
CDR3nt: TGTGCCAGCAGCTCAAGCTTGGTCTCCTACGAGCAGTACTTC; CDR3aa: CASSSSLVSYEQYF; abundance: NA; j_gene: TRBJ2-7; d_gene: NA; v_gene: TRBV13
CDR3nt: TGTGCCTCCCCGGGACCCCACGGTGGAGCTTTCTTT; CDR3aa: CASPGPHGGAFF; abundance: few; j_gene: TRBJ1-1; d_gene: NA; v_gene: TRBV30
CDR3nt: TGTGCCAGCAGTCTAACTAGCGGAGTATACAATGAGCAGTTCTTC; CDR3aa: CASSLTSGVYNEQFF; abundance: NA; j_gene: TRBJ2-1; d_gene: TRBD2; v_gene: TRBV6-5
CDR3nt: TGTGCCAGCAGCACACCCTGGACTAGATCGTACAATGAGCAGTTCTTC; CDR3aa: CASSTPWTRSYNEQFF; abundance: NA; j_gene: TRBJ2-1; d_gene: TRBD2; v_gene: TRBV7-9
CDR3nt: TGCGCCAGCAGCCAAGGCCTTTGGGGGACCGGGACACCCTATGGCTACACCTTC; CDR3aa: CASSQGLWGTGTPYGYTF; abundance: once; j_gene: TRBJ1-2; d_gene: NA; v_gene: TRBV4-1